This TCR beta chain was identified in a study of T-cell memory formation after mild COVID-19 listed by TCRdb under 2021. Regarding the research as a whole: Most TCR sequence clusters were specific to one of the two donors. T-cell clones expanding and contracting after mild COVID-19 in a couple of donors were tracked by longitudinal TCRalpha and TCRbeta repertoire sequencing. The cohort was made up of two young adult volunteers, one female and one male, who were previously healthy. Study-level results and caveats: SARS-CoV-2 specificity was not confirmed for the second-wave clones peaking on day 37. Some responding clones were detected in pre-infection memory, suggesting pre-existing cross-reactive memory T cells joined the SARS-CoV-2 response. Only a couple of mild cases were covered by the study, and larger cohorts that include severe cases with pre-infection samples were considered necessary. Balanced CD4/CD8 phenotypes were observed for clones contracting from day 15 to 85, whereas a bias towards CD4+ was observed for a second wave of clones expanding from day 15 to 37. Contracting CD4+ clones were found mainly in CM and EM memory subsets, while CD8+ clones were enriched in EMRA.

PBMCs were isolated by Ficoll-Paque density gradient centrifugation. Sequencing used an Illumina NovaSeq 6000. Using 5'RACE with constant-segment primers, TCRalpha and TCRbeta cDNA libraries were constructed, with sample barcodes and unique molecular identifiers added in the process. Trizol reagent was used to extract RNA from every sample. Library amplification was performed in two PCR steps, and a second sample barcode and Illumina TruSeq adapters were introduced in the second step. Libraries were sequenced on an Illumina NovaSeq with 2 x 150 bp paired-end reads. As for how the authors treated the data: Demultiplexing of reads and collapsing into UMI-guided consensus sequences were performed with migec v1.2.7. Using mixcr v2.1.11, UMI consensuses were aligned to TRA and TRB V and J templates and then assembled into clonotypes. A clonotype was counted as expanded or contracted only if both edgeR and NoisET called the change significant, with noise models trained on biological replicates. edgeR calls used a false discovery rate-adjusted p below 0.01 and a log2 fold-change threshold of 1. As an exploratory analysis of dynamics, PCA with hierarchical clustering was applied to max-normalized trajectories of the 1000 most abundant clonotypes. Each responding clone was given a CD4 or CD8 phenotype based on the CD4+ and CD8+ repertoires, which had been sequenced separately. TCRdb ran its own pipeline on the public reads, namely fastp trimming at Q25 and MiXCR clone calling, and kept in-frame beta chains. Merged by CDR3 protein, the rows form single entries marked with the most common genes and DNA. These V and J calls are TCRdb output, not the study's own analysis. This sample has under 700,000 distinct CDR3 sequences in its table, and about a fifth of those were observed once. Of the sample, around 13% falls within the top ten clones.

This clonotype was recorded a few times. Which antigen it targets is not known. Base qualities are not recorded, but no much larger clone differs from it by a single base. Sequenced material: PBMCs or a T cell subset sorted from them (not recorded which). The sequence was collected from an adult woman who had mild COVID-19 (a few samples of this study predate the infection). The sample titles of this study are shuffled in the database, so cell type and time point are left out; the donor was told from shared clones.

The CDR3 protein: CASSRTGEWEQYF. The nucleotide sequence is TGTGCCAGCAGCCGGACAGGGGAATGGGAGCAGTACTTC. This sequence uses TRBV12-3 or TRBV12-4 and TRBJ2-7; 9 of the junction bases match TRBD1. The CDR3 runs 13 amino acids, cysteine and phenylalanine included. CDR3 DNA only is kept here, 39 bases in frame from base 1. The V end gives up 6 bases and the J end 7 bases, leaving 7 bases in the junction not matched to a gene.